This T cell receptor (beta chain) was documented in a study of T cell responses to AZD1222 COVID-19 vaccine. Assay: immunoSEQ multiplex PCR; the TCRdb copy retains only in-frame clones and omits some. The sample records more than 100,000 clones, over 90% being singletons. Findings of the study overall: Two AZD1222 administrations were followed by greater Spike-specific TCR breadth and depth.

On this clone itself: What it binds is unknown.

V was pared by 5 bases and J by 0 bases, with 10 bases between. Germline V lookup: CDR1 MNHEY, CDR2 SVGAGI. The CDR3 is made up of 14 amino acids. Sequenced material: peripheral blood, taken on day 0 of AZD1222 vaccination. The TCR comes from an adult in good health. The rearrangement joins TRBV6-5 to TRBJ1-2; possibly TRBD1 for D (5 bases). CDR3 sequence reads: CASSSRDPNYGYTF. The CDR3 DNA sequence: TGTGCCAGCAGTAGCCGGGACCCTAACTATGGCTACACCTTC.